This T cell receptor beta chain stems from a study of T cell repertoires in cytomegalovirus infection. Study context: Selection of CMV epitopes for the study included recently identified HLA-C-restricted and well-studied HLA-B-restricted ones. Points from the study as a whole: HLA-C-restricted CMV clonotypes gave the most frequent clonotype in two of eight donors.

This clonotype has only a few counts. Its target is unknown. TCRdb reprocessed the reads via MiXCR and lists one record per CDR3 protein. This repertoire shows about 830,000 distinct CDR3 sequences, 30% to 35% found once; its top ten account for approximately 13%. Trimming took 4 bases from V and 8 from J, leaving 12 bases between them. The CDR3 runs 12 residues. Germline V gene data show CDR1 as SGHRS and CDR2 as YFSETQ. This sequence originates from a human donor in good health (CMV status not recorded). Some clones in this sample may be carry-over from other donors' samples. This chain joins TRBV5-1 and TRBJ1-2; perhaps TRBD1 as D (6 bases). Sequenced here: cultured CD8+ T cells from PBMCs, sampled from culture after CMV antigen stimulation. The DNA of the CDR3 is TGCGCCAGCAGCGCAGGGGACCGAGGCTACACCTTC. It translates to CASSAGDRGYTF.